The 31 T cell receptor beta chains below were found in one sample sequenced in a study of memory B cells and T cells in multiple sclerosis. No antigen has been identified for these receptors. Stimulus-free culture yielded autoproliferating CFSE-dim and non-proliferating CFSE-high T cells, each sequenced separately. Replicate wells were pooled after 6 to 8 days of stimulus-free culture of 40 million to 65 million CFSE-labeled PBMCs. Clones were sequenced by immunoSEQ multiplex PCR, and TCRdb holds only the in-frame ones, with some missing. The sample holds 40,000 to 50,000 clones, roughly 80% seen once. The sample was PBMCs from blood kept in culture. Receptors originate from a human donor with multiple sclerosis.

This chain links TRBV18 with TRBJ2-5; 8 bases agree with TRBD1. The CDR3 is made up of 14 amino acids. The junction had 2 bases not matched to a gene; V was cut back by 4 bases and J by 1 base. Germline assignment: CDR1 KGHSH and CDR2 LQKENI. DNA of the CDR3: TGTGCCAGCTCACTGGGACAGGTCCAAGAGACCCAGTACTTC. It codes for CASSLGQVQETQYF.

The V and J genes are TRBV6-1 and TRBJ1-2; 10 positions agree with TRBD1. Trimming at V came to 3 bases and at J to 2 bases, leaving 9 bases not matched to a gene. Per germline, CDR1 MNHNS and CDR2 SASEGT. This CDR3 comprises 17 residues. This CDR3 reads CASSDYRDRGRNYGYTF. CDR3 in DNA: TGTGCCAGCAGTGATTACCGGGACAGGGGAAGGAACTATGGCTACACCTTC.

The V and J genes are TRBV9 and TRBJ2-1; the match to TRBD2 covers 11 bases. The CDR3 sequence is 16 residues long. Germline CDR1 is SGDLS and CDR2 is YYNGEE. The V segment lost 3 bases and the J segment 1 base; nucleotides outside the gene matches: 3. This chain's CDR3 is CASSGSGGGSYNEQFF. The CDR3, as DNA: TGTGCCAGCAGCGGTAGCGGGGGGGGGTCCTACAATGAGCAGTTCTTC.

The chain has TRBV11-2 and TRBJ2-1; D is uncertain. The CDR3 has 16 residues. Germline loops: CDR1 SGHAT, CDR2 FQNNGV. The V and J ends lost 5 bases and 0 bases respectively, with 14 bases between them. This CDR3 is CASSPLRTSSYNEQFF. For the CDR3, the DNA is TGTGCCAGCAGCCCTTTACGGACCAGCTCCTACAATGAGCAGTTCTTC.

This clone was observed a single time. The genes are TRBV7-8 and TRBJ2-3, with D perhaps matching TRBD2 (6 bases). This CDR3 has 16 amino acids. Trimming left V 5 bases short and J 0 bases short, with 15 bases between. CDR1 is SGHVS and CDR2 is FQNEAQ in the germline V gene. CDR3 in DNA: TGTGCCAGCAGCCAGGTTGGGGAGGTGAGCACAGATACGCAGTATTTT. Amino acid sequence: CASSQVGEVSTDTQYF.

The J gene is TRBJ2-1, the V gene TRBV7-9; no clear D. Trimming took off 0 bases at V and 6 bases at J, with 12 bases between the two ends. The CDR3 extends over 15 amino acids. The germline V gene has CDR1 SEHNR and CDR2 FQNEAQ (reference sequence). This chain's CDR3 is CASSLALALFNEQFF. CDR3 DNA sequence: TGTGCCAGCAGCTTAGCGCTGGCGCTCTTCAATGAGCAGTTCTTC.

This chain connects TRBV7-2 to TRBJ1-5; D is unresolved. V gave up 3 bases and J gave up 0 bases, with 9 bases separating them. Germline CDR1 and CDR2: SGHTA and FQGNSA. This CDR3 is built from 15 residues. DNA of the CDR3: TGTGCCAGCAGCTTTGCGGGGTATAGCAATCAGCCCCAGCATTTT. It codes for CASSFAGYSNQPQHF.

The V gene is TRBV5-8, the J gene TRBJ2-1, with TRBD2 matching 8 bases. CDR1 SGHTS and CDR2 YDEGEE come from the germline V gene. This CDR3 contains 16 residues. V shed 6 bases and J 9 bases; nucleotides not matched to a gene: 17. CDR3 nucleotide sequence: TGTGCCAGCACCCCTGGGACCGGGGGGGCCGAGGCTGAGCAGTTCTTC. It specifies CASTPGTGGAEAEQFF.

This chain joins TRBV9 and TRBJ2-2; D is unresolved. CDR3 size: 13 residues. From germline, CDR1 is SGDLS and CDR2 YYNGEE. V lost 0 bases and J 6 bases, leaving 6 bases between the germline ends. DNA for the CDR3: TGTGCCAGCAGCGTAGACGTGGCCGGGGAGCTGTTTTTT. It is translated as CASSVDVAGELFF.

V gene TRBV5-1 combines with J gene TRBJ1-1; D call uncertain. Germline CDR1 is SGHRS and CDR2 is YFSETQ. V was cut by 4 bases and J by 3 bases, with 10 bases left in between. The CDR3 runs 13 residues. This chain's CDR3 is CASSPVGDTEAFF. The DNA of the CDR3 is TGCGCCAGCAGCCCTGTCGGGGACACTGAAGCTTTCTTT.

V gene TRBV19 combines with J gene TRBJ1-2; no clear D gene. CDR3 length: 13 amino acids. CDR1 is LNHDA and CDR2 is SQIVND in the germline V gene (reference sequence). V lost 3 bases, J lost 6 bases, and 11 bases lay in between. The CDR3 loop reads CASSIDTVHGYTF. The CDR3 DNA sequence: TGTGCCAGTAGTATTGACACGGTCCATGGCTACACCTTC.

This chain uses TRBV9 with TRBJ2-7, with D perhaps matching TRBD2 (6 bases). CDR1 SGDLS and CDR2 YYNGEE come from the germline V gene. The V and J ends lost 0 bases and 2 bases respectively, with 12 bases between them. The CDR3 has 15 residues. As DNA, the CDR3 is TGTGCCAGCAGCGTAGCGGGTAGCGGTGCCTACGAGCAGTACTTC. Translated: CASSVAGSGAYEQYF.

The CDR3 DNA is TGTGCCATCAGTGTTGCAGGGGGCACTGAAGCTTTCTTT. It is translated as CAISVAGGTEAFF. The chain is built from TRBV10-3 and TRBJ1-1; TRBD1 matches at 7 bases. The ends lost 4 bases at V and 4 bases at J; junction bases unmatched: 3. The germline V gene encodes CDR1 ENHRY and CDR2 SYGVKD. The CDR3 is 13 residues long.

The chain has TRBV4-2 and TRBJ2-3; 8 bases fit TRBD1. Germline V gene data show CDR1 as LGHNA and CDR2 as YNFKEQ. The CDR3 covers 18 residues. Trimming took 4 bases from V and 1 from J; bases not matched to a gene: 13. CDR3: CASSPRDRGGSRTDTQYF. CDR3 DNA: TGTGCCAGCAGCCCGCGAGACAGGGGCGGTTCCCGCACAGATACGCAGTATTTT.

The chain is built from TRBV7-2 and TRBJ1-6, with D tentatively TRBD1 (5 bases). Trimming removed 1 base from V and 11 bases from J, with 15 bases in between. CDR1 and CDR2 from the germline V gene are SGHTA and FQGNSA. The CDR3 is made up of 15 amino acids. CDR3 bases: TGTGCCAGCAGCTTAGGGTCTTCCGGGGCGCCACCCCTCCACTTT. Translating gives CASSLGSSGAPPLHF.

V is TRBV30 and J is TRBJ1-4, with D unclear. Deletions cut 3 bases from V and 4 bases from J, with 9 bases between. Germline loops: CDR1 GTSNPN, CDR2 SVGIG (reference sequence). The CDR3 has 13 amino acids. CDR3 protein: CAWSGSVNEKLFF. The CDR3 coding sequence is TGTGCCTGGAGCGGGTCAGTTAATGAAAAACTGTTTTTT.

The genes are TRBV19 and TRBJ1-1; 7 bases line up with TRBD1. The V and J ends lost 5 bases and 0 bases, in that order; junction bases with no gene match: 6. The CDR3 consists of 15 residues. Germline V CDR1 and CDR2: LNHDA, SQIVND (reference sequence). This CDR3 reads CASSWTGSVNTEAFF. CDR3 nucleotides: TGTGCCAGTAGTTGGACAGGTTCCGTGAACACTGAAGCTTTCTTT.

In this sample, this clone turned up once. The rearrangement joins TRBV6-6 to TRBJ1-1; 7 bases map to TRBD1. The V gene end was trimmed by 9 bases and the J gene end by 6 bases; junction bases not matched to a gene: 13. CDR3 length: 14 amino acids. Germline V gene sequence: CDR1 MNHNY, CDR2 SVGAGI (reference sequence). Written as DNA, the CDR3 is TGTGCCAGTACGGGACAGCCGATTTGGGCTGAAGCTTTCTTT. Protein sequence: CASTGQPIWAEAFF.

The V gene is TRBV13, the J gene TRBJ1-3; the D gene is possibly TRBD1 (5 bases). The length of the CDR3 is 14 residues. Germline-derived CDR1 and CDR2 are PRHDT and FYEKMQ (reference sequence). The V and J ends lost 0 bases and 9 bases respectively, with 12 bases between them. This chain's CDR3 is CASSLGTAGGTIYF. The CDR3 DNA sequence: TGTGCCAGCAGCTTAGGGACAGCCGGCGGCACCATATATTTT.

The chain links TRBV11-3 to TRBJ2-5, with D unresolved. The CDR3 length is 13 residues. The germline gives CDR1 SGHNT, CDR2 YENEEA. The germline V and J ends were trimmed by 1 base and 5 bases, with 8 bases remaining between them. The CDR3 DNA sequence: TGTGCCAGCAGCTTAGGAGGCGGCGAGACCCAGTACTTC. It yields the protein CASSLGGGETQYF.

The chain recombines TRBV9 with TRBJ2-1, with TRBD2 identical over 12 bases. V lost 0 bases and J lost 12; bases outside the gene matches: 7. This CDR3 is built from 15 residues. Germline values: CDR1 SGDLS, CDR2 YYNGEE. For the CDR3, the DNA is TGTGCCAGCAGCGTAGGGGGGACTAGCGGGCTGCGGCAGTTCTTC. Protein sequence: CASSVGGTSGLRQFF.

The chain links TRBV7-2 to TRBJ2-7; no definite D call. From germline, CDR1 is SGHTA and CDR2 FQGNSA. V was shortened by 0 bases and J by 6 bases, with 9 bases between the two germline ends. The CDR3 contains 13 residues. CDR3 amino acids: CASSLARQREQYF. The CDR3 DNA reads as TGTGCCAGCAGCTTAGCGCGTCAGCGCGAGCAGTACTTC.

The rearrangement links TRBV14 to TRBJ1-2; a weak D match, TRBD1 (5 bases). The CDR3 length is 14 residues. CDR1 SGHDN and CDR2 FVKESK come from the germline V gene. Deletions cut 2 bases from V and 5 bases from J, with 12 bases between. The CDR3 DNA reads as TGTGCCAGCAGCCAATCGGGGGGAGTTTATGGCTACACCTTC. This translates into CASSQSGGVYGYTF.

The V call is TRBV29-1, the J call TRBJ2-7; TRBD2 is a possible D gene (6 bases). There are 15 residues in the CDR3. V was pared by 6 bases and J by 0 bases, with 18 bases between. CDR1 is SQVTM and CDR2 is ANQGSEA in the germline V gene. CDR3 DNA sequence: TGCAGCGTGGAAAGAAGGGAGGACGGCTCCTACGAGCAGTACTTC. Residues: CSVERREDGSYEQYF.

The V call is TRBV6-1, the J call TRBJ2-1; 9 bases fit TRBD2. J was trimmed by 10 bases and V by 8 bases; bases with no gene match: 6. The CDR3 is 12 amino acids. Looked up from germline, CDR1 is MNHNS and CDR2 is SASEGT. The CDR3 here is CASALSGGEQFF. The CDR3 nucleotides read TGTGCCAGCGCCCTTAGCGGGGGAGAGCAGTTCTTC.

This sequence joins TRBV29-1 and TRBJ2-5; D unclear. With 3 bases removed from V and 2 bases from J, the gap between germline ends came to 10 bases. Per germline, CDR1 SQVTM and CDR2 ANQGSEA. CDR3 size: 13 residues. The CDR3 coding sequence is TGCAGCGTTGATTTGGGCATACAAGAGACCCAGTACTTC. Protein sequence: CSVDLGIQETQYF.

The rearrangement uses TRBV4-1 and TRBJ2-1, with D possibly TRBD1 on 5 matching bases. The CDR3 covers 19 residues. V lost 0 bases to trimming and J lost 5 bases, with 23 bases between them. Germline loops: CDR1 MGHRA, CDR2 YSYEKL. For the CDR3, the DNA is TGCGCCAGCAGCCAAGAAGGGGTCCGTTTTCTTCAGAGGAACAATGAGCAGTTCTTC. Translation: CASSQEGVRFLQRNNEQFF.

The CDR3 loop is CASSEALRGDTQYF. CDR3 bases: TGTGCCAGCAGTGAAGCGCTTCGGGGAGATACGCAGTATTTT. The J gene is TRBJ2-3, the V gene TRBV2, with D possibly TRBD2 on 5 matching bases. V lost 0 bases, J lost 5 bases, and 9 bases lay in between. This CDR3 is built from 14 residues. The germline V gene has CDR1 SNHLY and CDR2 FYNNEI.

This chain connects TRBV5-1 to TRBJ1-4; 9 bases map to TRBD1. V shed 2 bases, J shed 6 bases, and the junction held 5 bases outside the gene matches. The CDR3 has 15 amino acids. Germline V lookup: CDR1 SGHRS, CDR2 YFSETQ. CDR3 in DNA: TGCGCCAGCAGCTTTAAGACAGGGGGGGATGAAAAACTGTTTTTT. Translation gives CASSFKTGGDEKLFF.

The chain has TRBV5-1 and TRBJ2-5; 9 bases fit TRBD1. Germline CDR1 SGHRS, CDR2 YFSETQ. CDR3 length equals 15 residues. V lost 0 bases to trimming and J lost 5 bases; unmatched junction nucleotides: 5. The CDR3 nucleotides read TGCGCCAGCAGCTTGGAAAACAGGGGGCTGGAGACCCAGTACTTC. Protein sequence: CASSLENRGLETQYF. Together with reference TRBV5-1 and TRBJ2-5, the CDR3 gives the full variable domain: KAGVTQTPRYLIKTRGQQVTLSCSPISGHRSVSWYQQTPGQGLQFLFEYFSETQRNKGNFPGRFSGRQFSNSRSEMNVSTLELGDSALYLCASSLENRGLETQYFGPGTRLLVL.

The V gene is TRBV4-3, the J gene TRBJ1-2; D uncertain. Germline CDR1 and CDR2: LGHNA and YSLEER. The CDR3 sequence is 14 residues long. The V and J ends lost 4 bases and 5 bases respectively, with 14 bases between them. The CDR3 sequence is CASSPRSGKYGYTF. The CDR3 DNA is TGCGCCAGCAGCCCGAGGTCGGGAAAATATGGCTACACCTTC.